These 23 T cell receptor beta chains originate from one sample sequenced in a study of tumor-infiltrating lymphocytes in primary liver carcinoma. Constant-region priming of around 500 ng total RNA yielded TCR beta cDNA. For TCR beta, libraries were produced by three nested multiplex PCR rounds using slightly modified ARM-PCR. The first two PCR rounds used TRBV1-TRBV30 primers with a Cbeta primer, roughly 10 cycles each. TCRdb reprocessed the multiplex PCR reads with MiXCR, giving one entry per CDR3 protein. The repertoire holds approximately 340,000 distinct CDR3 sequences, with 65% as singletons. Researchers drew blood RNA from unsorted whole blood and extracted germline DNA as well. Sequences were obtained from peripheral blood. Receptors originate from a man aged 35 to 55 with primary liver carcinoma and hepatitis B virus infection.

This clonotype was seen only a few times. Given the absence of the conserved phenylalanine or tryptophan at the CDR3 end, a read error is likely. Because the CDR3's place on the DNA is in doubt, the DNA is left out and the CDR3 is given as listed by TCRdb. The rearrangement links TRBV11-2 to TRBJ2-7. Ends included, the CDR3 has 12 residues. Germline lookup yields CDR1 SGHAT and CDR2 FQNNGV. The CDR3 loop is CASSLHVYEQYL.

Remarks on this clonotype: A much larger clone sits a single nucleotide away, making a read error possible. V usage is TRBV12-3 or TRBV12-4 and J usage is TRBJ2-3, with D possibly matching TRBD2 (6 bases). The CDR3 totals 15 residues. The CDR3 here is CTSSSRETSTDTQYF. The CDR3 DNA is TGTACCAGCAGTTCCCGGGAGACTAGCACAGATACGCAGTATTTT.

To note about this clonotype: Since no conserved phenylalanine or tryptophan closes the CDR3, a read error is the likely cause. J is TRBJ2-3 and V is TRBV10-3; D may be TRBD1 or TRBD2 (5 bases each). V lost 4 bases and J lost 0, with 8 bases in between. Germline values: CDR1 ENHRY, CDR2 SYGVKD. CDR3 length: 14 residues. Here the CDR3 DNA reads TGTGCCATCAGTGCCCGGGACAGCACAGATACGCAGTATTTA. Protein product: CAISARDSTDTQYL.

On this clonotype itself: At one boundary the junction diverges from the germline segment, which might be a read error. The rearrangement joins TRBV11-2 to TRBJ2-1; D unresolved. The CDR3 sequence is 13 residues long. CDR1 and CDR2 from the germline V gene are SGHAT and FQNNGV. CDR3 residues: CVSSLGPVNEQFF. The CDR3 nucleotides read TGTGTCAGCAGCTTAGGTCCAGTCAATGAGCAGTTTTTC.

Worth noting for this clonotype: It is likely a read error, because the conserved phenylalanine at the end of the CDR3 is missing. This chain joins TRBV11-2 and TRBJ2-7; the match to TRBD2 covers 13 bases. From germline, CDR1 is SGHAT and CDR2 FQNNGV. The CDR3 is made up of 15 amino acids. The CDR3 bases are TGCGCCAGCAGCTTACTAGCGGGAGGGCCACGAGAGCAGTACTCC. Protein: CASSLLAGGPREQYS.

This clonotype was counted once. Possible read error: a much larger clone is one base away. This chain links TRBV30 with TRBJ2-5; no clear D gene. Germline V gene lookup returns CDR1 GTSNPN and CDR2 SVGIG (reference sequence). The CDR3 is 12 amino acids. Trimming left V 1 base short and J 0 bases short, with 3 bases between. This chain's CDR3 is CAWSGYQETQYF. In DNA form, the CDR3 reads TGTGCCTGGAGTGGATACCAAGAGACCCAGTACTTC.

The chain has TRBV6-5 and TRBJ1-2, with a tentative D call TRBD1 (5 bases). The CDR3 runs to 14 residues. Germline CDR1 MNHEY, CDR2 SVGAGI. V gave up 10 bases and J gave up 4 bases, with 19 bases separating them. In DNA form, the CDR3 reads TGTGCCAACAGCTACGGGGGGATGGTCTATGGCTACACCTTC. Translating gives CANSYGGMVYGYTF.

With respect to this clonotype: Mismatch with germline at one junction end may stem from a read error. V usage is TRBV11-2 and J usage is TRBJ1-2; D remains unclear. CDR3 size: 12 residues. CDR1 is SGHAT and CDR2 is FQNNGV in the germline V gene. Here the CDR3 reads CAISSQDYDYTF. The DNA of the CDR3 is TGTGCCATCAGCTCCCAAGACTATGACTACACCTTC.

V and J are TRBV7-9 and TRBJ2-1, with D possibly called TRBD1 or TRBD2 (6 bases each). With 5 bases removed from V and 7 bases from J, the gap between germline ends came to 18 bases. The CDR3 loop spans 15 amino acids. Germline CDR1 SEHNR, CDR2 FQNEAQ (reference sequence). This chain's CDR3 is CASSLPPQGGNEQFF. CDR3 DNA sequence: TGTGCCAGCAGCCTCCCTCCCCAAGGGGGGAATGAGCAGTTCTTC.

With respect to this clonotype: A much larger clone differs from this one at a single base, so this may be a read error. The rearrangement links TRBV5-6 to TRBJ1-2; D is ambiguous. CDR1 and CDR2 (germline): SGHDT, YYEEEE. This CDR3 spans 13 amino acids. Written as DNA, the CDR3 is TGTGCCAGTAGAGAACACGAGAACTATGGCTACAGCTTC. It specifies CASREHENYGYSF. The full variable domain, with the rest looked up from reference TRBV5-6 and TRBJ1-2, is DAGVTQSPTHLIKTRGQQVTLRCSPKSGHDTVSWYQQALGQGPQFIFQYYEEEERQRGNFPDRFSGHQFPNYSSELNVNALLLGDSALYLCASREHENYGYSFGSGTRLTVV.

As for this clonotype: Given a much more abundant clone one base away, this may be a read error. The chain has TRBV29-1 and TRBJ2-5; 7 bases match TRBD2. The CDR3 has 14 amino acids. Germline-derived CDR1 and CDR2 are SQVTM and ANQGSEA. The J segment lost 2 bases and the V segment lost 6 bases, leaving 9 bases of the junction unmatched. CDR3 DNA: TGCAGCGTCAAAGGGAGGGAATCTCAAGAGACCCAGTACTTC. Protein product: CSVKGRESQETQYF.

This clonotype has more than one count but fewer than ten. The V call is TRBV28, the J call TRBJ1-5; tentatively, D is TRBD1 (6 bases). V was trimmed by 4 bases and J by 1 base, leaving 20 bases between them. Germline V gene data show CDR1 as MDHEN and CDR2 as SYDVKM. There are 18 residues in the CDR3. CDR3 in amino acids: CASSSPMGGRASNQPQHF. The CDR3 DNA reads TGTGCCAGCAGTTCCCCAATGGGGGGGCGGGCGAGCAATCAGCCCCAGCATTTT.

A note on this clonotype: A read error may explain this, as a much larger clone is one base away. For the CDR3, the DNA is TGCGCCAGGAGTGTAGACGAGACCCAGTACTTC. Protein sequence: CARSVDETQYF. The chain uses TRBV10-2 and TRBJ2-5, with unresolved D. The length of the CDR3 is 11 residues. CDR1 is WSHSY and CDR2 is SAAADI in the germline V gene.

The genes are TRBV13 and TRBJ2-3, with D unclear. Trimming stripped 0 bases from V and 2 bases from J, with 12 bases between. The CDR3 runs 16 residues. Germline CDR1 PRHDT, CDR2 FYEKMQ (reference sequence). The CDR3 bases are TGTGCCAGCAGCTTAGGATTACTATCTAACACAGATACGCAGTATTTT. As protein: CASSLGLLSNTDTQYF.

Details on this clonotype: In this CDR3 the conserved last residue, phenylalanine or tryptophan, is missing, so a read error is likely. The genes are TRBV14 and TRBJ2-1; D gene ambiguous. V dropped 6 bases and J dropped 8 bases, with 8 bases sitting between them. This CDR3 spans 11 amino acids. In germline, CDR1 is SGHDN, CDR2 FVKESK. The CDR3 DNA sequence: TGTGCCAGCAGTTTTCACCATGAGCAGTTCTTA. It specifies CASSFHHEQFL.

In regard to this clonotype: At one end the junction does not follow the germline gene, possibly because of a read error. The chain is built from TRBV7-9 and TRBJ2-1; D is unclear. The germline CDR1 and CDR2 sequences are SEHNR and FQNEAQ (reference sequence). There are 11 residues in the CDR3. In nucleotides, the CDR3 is TGTACCAGCAGCTTTCCTGGTGAGCAGTTCTTC. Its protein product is CTSSFPGEQFF.

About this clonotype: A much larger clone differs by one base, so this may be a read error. CDR3 sequence: CASSRGTVDTGELFF. The CDR3 DNA is TGTGCCAGCTCAAGAGGGACAGTGGACACCGGGGAGCTGTTTTTT. This rearrangement joins TRBV6-1 to TRBJ2-2; 7 nucleotides match TRBD1. The CDR3 has 15 residues. Germline values: CDR1 MNHNS, CDR2 SASEGT. V shed 8 bases, J shed 3 bases, and the junction held 9 bases outside the gene matches.

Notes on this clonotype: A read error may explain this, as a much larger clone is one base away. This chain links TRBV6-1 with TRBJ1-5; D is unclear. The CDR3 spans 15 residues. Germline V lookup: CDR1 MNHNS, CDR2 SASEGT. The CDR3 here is CASSRSGFSYQPQHF. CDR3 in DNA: TGTGCCAGCAGCAGAAGCGGTTTTAGCTATCAGCCCCAGCATTTT.

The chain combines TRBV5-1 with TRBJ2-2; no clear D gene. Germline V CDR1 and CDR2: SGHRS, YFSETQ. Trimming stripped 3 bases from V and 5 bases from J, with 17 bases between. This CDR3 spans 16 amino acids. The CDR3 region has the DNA TGCGCCAGCAGCTCCACCGATCTGGACGAGACCGGGGAGCTGTTTTTT. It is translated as CASSSTDLDETGELFF.

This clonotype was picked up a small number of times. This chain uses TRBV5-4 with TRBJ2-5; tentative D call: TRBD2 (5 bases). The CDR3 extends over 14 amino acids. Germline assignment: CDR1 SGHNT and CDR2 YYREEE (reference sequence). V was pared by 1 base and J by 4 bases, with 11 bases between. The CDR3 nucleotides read TGTGCCAGCAGCTTGAAGGACTTAAGAGAGACCCAGTACTTC. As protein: CASSLKDLRETQYF.

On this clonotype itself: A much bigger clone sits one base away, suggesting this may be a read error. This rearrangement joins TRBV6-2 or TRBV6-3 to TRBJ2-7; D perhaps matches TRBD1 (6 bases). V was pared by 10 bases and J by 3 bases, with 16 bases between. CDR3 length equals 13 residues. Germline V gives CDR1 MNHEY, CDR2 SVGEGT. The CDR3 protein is CATNRANHYEQYF. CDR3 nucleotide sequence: TGTGCCACGAACAGGGCCAACCACTACGAGCAGTACTTC.

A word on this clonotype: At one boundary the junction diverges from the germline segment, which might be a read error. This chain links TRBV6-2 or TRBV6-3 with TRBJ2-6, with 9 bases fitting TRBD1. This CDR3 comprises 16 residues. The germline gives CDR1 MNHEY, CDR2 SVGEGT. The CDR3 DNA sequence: TGTGCCAGCAGTCGGGACAGGGTGCCTGGAGCCAACGTCCCGACTTTC. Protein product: CASSRDRVPGANVPTF.

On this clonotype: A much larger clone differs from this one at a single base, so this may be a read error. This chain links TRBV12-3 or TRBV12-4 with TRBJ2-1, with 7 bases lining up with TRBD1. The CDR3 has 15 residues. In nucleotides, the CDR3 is TGTGCCTGCAGTCGTACCGGGACAGTCTACAATGAGCAGTTCTTC. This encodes CACSRTGTVYNEQFF.